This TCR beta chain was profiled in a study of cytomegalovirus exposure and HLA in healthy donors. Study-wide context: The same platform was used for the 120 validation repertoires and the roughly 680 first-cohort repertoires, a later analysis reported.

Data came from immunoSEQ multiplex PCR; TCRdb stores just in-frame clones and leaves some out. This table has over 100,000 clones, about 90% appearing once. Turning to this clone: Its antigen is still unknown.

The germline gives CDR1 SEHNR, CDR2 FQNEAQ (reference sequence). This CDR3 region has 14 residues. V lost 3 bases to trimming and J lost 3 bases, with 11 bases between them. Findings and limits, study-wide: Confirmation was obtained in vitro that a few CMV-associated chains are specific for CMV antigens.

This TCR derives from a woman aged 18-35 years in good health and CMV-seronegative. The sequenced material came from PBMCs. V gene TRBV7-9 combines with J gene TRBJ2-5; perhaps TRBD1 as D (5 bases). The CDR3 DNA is TGTGCCAGCAGCTTCTCAGGGTCTGAAGAGACCCAGTACTTC. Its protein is CASSFSGSEETQYF.